The rows below give T cell receptor beta chains drawn from one sample of a study of T cell repertoires in cytomegalovirus infection. These receptors have no identified antigens. TCRdb ran MiXCR on the reads and lists one entry per CDR3 protein. The sample holds over 45,000 distinct CDR3 sequences, 20% seen once. The material sequenced was CD8+ T cells from cultured PBMCs, taken from culture after CMV antigen stimulation. These receptors were obtained from a human donor in good health (CMV status not recorded). Some clones in this sample may be carry-over from other donors' samples. Both conserved end residues are part of each CDR3. The order of the fields is D gene, V gene, J gene, clone size, CDR3 protein, CDR3 DNA. The D gene is left open where the match is weak. Only some rows state a clone size, as once, few, many or a class for expanded clones.

>NA|TRBV12-3/TRBV12-4|TRBJ2-5|NA
CASSYEVPRETQYF
TGTGCCAGCAGTTACGAGGTCCCGAGAGAGACCCAGTACTTC
>TRBD2|TRBV7-9|TRBJ2-3|few
CASRPSGMAQYF
TGTGCCAGCCGACCTAGCGGGATGGCGCAGTATTTT
>TRBD1|TRBV9|TRBJ2-6|many
CASSGFRTGSESGANVLTF
TGTGCCAGCAGCGGGTTCAGGACAGGGAGCGAGTCCGGGGCCAACGTCCTGACTTTC
>NA|TRBV7-2|TRBJ2-7|NA
CASSLGTYSGYEQYF
TGTGCCAGCAGCTTAGGGACCTACTCGGGTTACGAGCAGTACTTC
>TRBD2|TRBV7-6|TRBJ2-7|few
CASSRGTSGSDYEQYF
TGTGCCAGCAGCCGCGGGACTAGCGGGAGTGATTACGAGCAGTACTTC
>TRBD1|TRBV7-9|TRBJ2-6|medium-sized
CASSPTQGSGANVLTF
TGTGCCAGCAGTCCGACACAGGGGTCTGGGGCCAACGTCCTGACTTTC
>NA|TRBV7-8|TRBJ1-2|few
CASTSEVPPNYGYTF
TGTGCCAGCACCTCCGAAGTCCCGCCTAACTATGGCTACACCTTC
>NA|TRBV5-6|TRBJ2-1|NA
CASTPGGREQFF
TGTGCCAGCACCCCCGGGGGACGGGAGCAGTTCTTC
>TRBD1|TRBV6-2/TRBV6-3|TRBJ1-5|few
CASSIQGDSNQPQHF
TGTGCCAGCAGTATACAGGGGGACAGCAATCAGCCCCAGCATTTT
>NA|TRBV7-2|TRBJ2-1|NA
CASSFSLSSYNEQFF
TGTGCCAGCAGCTTCTCACTGAGCTCCTACAATGAGCAGTTCTTC
>TRBD1|TRBV20-1|TRBJ2-5|few
CSARAGTAQETQYF
TGCAGTGCTAGAGCCGGGACAGCACAAGAGACCCAGTACTTC
>TRBD1|TRBV28|TRBJ1-1|NA
CASSPGQGTRGMNTEAFF
TGTGCCAGCAGTCCCGGACAGGGAACGAGGGGCATGAACACTGAAGCTTTCTTT
>NA|TRBV11-1|TRBJ2-1|NA
CASSLGPARQKKGRNEQFF
TGTGCCAGCAGCTTGGGACCCGCCAGACAGAAGAAGGGGCGCAATGAGCAGTTCTTC
>NA|TRBV7-8|TRBJ2-7|many
CASSPEGVTGIVEQYF
TGTGCCAGCAGCCCAGAGGGAGTAACGGGTATCGTTGAGCAGTACTTC
>NA|TRBV27|TRBJ2-5|NA
CASSPGLTPKETQYF
TGTGCCAGCAGTCCAGGACTCACACCTAAAGAGACCCAGTACTTC
>NA|TRBV7-6|TRBJ2-1|few
CASSLALGVSSYNEQFF
TGTGCCAGCAGCTTAGCGCTTGGGGTCAGCTCCTACAATGAGCAGTTCTTC
>TRBD1|TRBV11-1|TRBJ2-1|few
CASRPTPGQGLNEQFF
TGTGCCAGCAGACCCACCCCGGGACAGGGTCTCAATGAGCAGTTCTTC
>NA|TRBV7-2|TRBJ1-1|NA
CASSWEYTEAFF
TGTGCCAGCTCATGGGAGTACACTGAAGCTTTCTTT
>TRBD1|TRBV7-8|TRBJ2-2|NA
CASSSTGGPTGELFF
TGTGCCAGCAGCTCAACAGGGGGGCCCACCGGGGAGCTGTTTTTT
>TRBD2|TRBV6-1|TRBJ2-1|few
CASSEGSGRAQFF
TGTGCCAGCAGTGAAGGTAGCGGGAGGGCGCAGTTCTTC
>TRBD2|TRBV4-1|TRBJ2-3|few
CASSPPVAGSADTQYF
TGCGCCAGCAGCCCACCGGTAGCGGGAAGCGCAGATACGCAGTATTTT
>NA|TRBV7-9|TRBJ2-3|few
CASSSPRVWTDTQYF
TGTGCCAGCAGCTCTCCGAGGGTCTGGACAGATACGCAGTATTTT
>NA|TRBV19|TRBJ2-1|few
CASAASSYNEQFF
TGTGCCAGTGCCGCTAGCTCCTACAATGAGCAGTTCTTC
>TRBD1|TRBV6-1|TRBJ1-4|few
CASSEGQGVEKLFF
TGTGCCAGCAGTGAAGGACAGGGGGTTGAAAAACTGTTTTTT
>NA|TRBV7-2|TRBJ2-7|few
CASSLREVPYEQYF
TGTGCCAGCAGCCTCAGGGAGGTACCCTACGAGCAGTACTTC
>TRBD2|TRBV7-6|TRBJ2-1|NA
CASTLEASGGRAYNEQFF
TGTGCCAGCACCTTAGAGGCTAGCGGGGGGCGGGCCTACAATGAGCAGTTCTTC
>NA|TRBV14|TRBJ1-3|NA
CASSRQAVGNTIYF
TGTGCCAGCAGCCGACAGGCGGTGGGAAACACCATATATTTT
>NA|TRBV12-3/TRBV12-4|TRBJ2-7|NA
CASSSSSSLAEQYF
TGTGCCAGCAGTTCCTCATCCTCTCTCGCCGAGCAGTACTTC
>TRBD1|TRBV19|TRBJ1-1|few
CASSSDREAVNTEAFF
TGTGCCAGTAGTAGCGACAGGGAGGCGGTGAACACTGAAGCTTTCTTT
>TRBD1|TRBV2|TRBJ2-6|NA
CASRDRGPGANVLTF
TGTGCCAGCCGGGACAGGGGGCCTGGGGCCAACGTCCTGACTTTC